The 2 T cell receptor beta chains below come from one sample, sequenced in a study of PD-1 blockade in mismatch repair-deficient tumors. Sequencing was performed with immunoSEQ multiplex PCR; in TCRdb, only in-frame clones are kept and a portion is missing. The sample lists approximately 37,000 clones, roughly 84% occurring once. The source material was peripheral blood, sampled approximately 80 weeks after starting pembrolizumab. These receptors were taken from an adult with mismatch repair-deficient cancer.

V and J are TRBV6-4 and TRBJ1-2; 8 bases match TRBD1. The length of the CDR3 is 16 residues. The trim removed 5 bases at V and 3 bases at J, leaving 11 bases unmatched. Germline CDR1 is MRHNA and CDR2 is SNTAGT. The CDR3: CASSRDRLPAYYGYTF. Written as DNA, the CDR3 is TGTGCCAGCAGTAGGGACAGGCTTCCAGCCTACTATGGCTACACCTTC.

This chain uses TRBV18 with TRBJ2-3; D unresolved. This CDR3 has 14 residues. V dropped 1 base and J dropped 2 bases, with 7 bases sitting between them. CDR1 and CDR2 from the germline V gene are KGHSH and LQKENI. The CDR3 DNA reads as TGTGCCAGCTCACCACAAGAAAACACAGATACGCAGTATTTT. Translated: CASSPQENTDTQYF.